A single sample is the source of the 28 T cell receptor beta chains below, sequenced in a study of molecular identifiers for immune sequencing clone quantification. From the PCR reads, TCRdb called clonotypes with MiXCR, one entry per CDR3 protein. The sample has about 640,000 distinct CDR3 sequences, approximately 20% seen once. Sequenced input: naive CD8+ T cells from blood, with Jurkat cell RNA spiked in. The subset denotes: FACS-sorted CD8+CD4-CCR7+CD45RA+ naive T cells. The receptor source for this set is a human donor in good health. Some libraries in this study had Jurkat cell RNA spiked in.

The chain is built from TRBV4-2 and TRBJ2-2; 7 bases align to TRBD2. The CDR3 runs to 18 residues. Per germline, CDR1 LGHNA and CDR2 YNFKEQ. The V and J ends lost 2 bases and 6 bases, in that order; junction bases with no gene match: 15. The CDR3 DNA is TGTGCCAGCAGCCAATACGCAGAAACGGGAGGTATTTCCGGGGAGCTGTTTTTT. It translates to CASSQYAETGGISGELFF.

This clonotype showed up just a few times. This rearrangement joins TRBV7-8 to TRBJ2-1, with 9 bases aligning to TRBD2. Germline-derived CDR1 and CDR2 are SGHVS and FQNEAQ. The CDR3 spans 16 residues. Germline trimming cut 0 bases from V and 8 bases from J; bases unmatched to any gene: 8. The CDR3 DNA is TGTGCCAGCAGCTTAGCCTCGCTAGCGGGGATCTATGAGCAGTTCTTC. Amino acid sequence: CASSLASLAGIYEQFF.

This clonotype showed up just a few times. The chain links TRBV4-1 to TRBJ2-3, with a tentative D call TRBD2 (6 bases). V lost 3 bases and J lost 0, with 13 bases in between. The CDR3 spans 16 residues. The germline gives CDR1 MGHRA, CDR2 YSYEKL. DNA for the CDR3: TGCGCCAGCAGCCAGATAGCGGAACGAAGCACAGATACGCAGTATTTT. It codes for CASSQIAERSTDTQYF.

Points on this clonotype: A much larger clone differs by one base, so this may be a read error. The genes are TRBV21-1 and TRBJ2-3; TRBD2 reflects the table's D call only, with no check against the DNA. TRBV21-1 is recorded as a pseudogene. This CDR3 spans 17 amino acids. CDR3 region: CAGSKGDSGARRDTQYF. Written as DNA, the CDR3 is TGTGCCGGCAGCAAAGGTGATAGCGGGGCACGTAGAGATACGCAGTATTTT.

The table lists this clonotype with many counts. The rearrangement links TRBV7-2 to TRBJ2-3, with D maybe TRBD1 (5 bases). Germline-derived CDR1 and CDR2 are SGHTA and FQGNSA. The germline V and J ends were trimmed by 5 bases and 4 bases, with 13 bases remaining between them. The CDR3 has 14 amino acids. CDR3 coding DNA: TGTGCCAGCAGCAAAGGACATGGTGCAGATACGCAGTATTTT. The encoded protein is CASSKGHGADTQYF.

As concerns this clonotype: A read error may explain this, as a much larger clone is one base away. The final CDR3 position lacks the conserved phenylalanine or tryptophan, pointing to a likely read error. The genes are TRBV16 and TRBJ2-7, with D perhaps being TRBD1 or TRBD2 (5 bases each). This CDR3 contains 17 residues. Germline CDR1 and CDR2: KGHSY and FQNENV. Trimming removed 4 bases from V and 0 bases from J, with 19 bases in between. The CDR3 here is CASSPTPGTESSYEQYS. CDR3 coding DNA: TGTGCCAGCAGCCCCACGCCCGGGACCGAGAGCTCCTACGAGCAGTACTCC.

There are many counts of this clonotype. The chain is built from TRBV10-3 and TRBJ2-7; 8 positions match TRBD2. The junction had 3 bases not matched to a gene; V was cut back by 3 bases and J by 2 bases. This CDR3 has 14 amino acids. The V gene's germline CDR1 is ENHRY and CDR2 SYGVKD. The CDR3 region is CAISESGGTYEQYF. For the CDR3, the DNA is TGTGCCATCAGTGAAAGCGGGGGTACCTACGAGCAGTACTTC.

This clonotype was seen at least ten times. The genes are TRBV9 and TRBJ1-5, with a possible D match to TRBD1 (6 bases). Germline CDR1 and CDR2: SGDLS and YYNGEE. This CDR3 comprises 14 residues. Trimming took 0 bases from V and 5 from J, leaving 9 bases between them. DNA of the CDR3: TGTGCCAGCAGCGTAGGAGGGGGTGATCAGCCCCAGCATTTT. Protein: CASSVGGGDQPQHF.

This clonotype showed up many times. V and J are TRBV12-3 or TRBV12-4 and TRBJ1-6; D call uncertain. V shed 3 bases and J shed 0 bases, with 6 bases lying between them. This CDR3 has 15 residues. The CDR3 loop is CASSLRYSYNSPLHF. The DNA for the CDR3 is TGTGCCAGCAGTTTGCGATACTCCTATAATTCACCCCTCCACTTT.

This clonotype was detected ten times or more. Here the CDR3 DNA reads TGCAGCGCAATCCTAGCGGGAGGGCCTATGTCCTACGAGCAGTACTTC. It is translated as CSAILAGGPMSYEQYF. The rearrangement links TRBV29-1 to TRBJ2-7; 12 bases are shared with TRBD2. The germline gives CDR1 SQVTM, CDR2 ANQGSEA. The trim removed 7 bases at V and 1 base at J, leaving 11 bases unmatched. This CDR3 has 16 amino acids.

To note about this clonotype: One base away lies a much larger clone, so this may be a sequencing read error. This rearrangement joins TRBV2 to TRBJ2-5; D is perhaps TRBD1 (5 bases). CDR3 length: 14 amino acids. Per germline, CDR1 SNHLY and CDR2 FYNNEI. The CDR3 reads CASRETVNQGTQYF. CDR3 coding DNA: TGTGCCAGCAGGGAGACAGTAAATCAAGGGACCCAGTACTTC. The complete variable domain, with remaining parts taken from reference TRBV2 and TRBJ2-5, reads EPEVTQTPSHQVTQMGQEVILRCVPISNHLYFYWYRQILGQKVEFLVSFYNNEISEKSEIFDDQFSVERPDGSNFTLKIRSTKLEDSAMYFCASRETVNQGTQYFGPGTRLLVL.

Remarks on this clonotype: This clone may be a read error of a much larger clone one base away. The rearrangement links TRBV4-3 to TRBJ2-2; TRBD2 agrees at 7 bases. Germline V CDR1 and CDR2: LGHNA, YSLEER. This CDR3 is 15 amino acids long. The CDR3 DNA sequence: TGCGCCAGCGGCCAGGAGCGGGGTTTAACCGGGGAGCTGTTTTTT. It yields the protein CASGQERGLTGELFF.

This clonotype has at least ten counts. The chain links TRBV7-2 to TRBJ2-6; unclear D gene. Trimming left V 5 bases short and J 0 bases short, with 11 bases between. Germline-derived CDR1 and CDR2 are SGHTA and FQGNSA. The CDR3 has 16 amino acids. The CDR3 loop is CASSATPYSGANVLTF. In nucleotides, the CDR3 is TGTGCCAGCAGCGCGACCCCGTACTCTGGGGCCAACGTCCTGACTTTC.

The rearrangement joins TRBV7-9 to TRBJ1-4; 7 nucleotides line up with TRBD1. CDR3 length: 16 amino acids. Germline-derived CDR1 and CDR2 are SEHNR and FQNEAQ (reference sequence). Germline trimming cut 1 base from V and 7 bases from J; bases unmatched to any gene: 9. DNA for the CDR3: TGTGCCAGCAGCTTAGGTGTCGACAGGGCTAGTGAAAAACTGTTTTTT. Protein: CASSLGVDRASEKLFF.

This clonotype turned up a few times. The V call is TRBV20-1, the J call TRBJ2-1; 10 nucleotides line up with TRBD2. Losses at the gene ends were 3 bases for V and 4 bases for J; bases not matched to a gene: 0. The CDR3 has 13 amino acids. Germline-derived CDR1 and CDR2 are DFQATT and SNEGSKA (reference sequence). This CDR3 is CSASSGGYNEQFF. The CDR3 DNA is TGCAGTGCTAGTAGCGGGGGGTACAATGAGCAGTTCTTC.

This clonotype was seen only once. Given a much more abundant clone one base away, this may be a read error. This chain links TRBV20-1 with TRBJ2-3; 10 positions match TRBD2. In germline, CDR1 is DFQATT, CDR2 SNEGSKA (reference sequence). The V gene end was trimmed by 5 bases and the J gene end by 2 bases; junction bases not matched to a gene: 10. This CDR3 is 16 amino acids long. CDR3 region: CSAEVAGGLTTDTQYF. The CDR3 nucleotides are TGCAGTGCTGAAGTAGCGGGGGGCCTTACCACAGATACGCAGTATTTT.

At least ten counts were recorded for this clonotype. The chain joins TRBV7-9 to TRBJ2-2; D gene ambiguous. This CDR3 spans 13 amino acids. The germline V and J ends were trimmed by 8 bases and 2 bases, with 9 bases remaining between them. Germline assignment: CDR1 SEHNR and CDR2 FQNEAQ (reference sequence). The CDR3, as DNA: TGTGCCAGCTGGCAGGATAACACCGGGGAGCTGTTTTTT. It codes for CASWQDNTGELFF.

The sample holds many counts of this clonotype. The chain recombines TRBV29-1 with TRBJ2-7, with 7 bases identical to TRBD2. Germline V lookup: CDR1 SQVTM, CDR2 ANQGSEA. V shed 4 bases and J 4 bases; nucleotides not matched to a gene: 1. CDR3 length: 11 amino acids. CDR3 nucleotide sequence: TGCAGCGTTGTGGGGGGGTACGAGCAGTACTTC. It translates to CSVVGGYEQYF.

A few counts support this clonotype. The chain recombines TRBV10-3 with TRBJ2-1; 14 nucleotides line up with TRBD2. Germline V gives CDR1 ENHRY, CDR2 SYGVKD. With V trimmed by 0 bases and J by 4 bases, 8 bases remained unmatched. The CDR3 runs 19 residues. The CDR3 is CAISESGLAGAALYNEQFF. The CDR3 nucleotides are TGTGCCATCAGTGAGTCGGGACTAGCGGGAGCCGCTTTATACAATGAGCAGTTCTTC.

Many counts were recorded for this clonotype. This sequence joins TRBV7-8 and TRBJ1-1; D not resolved. The V end lost 1 base, the J end lost 4 bases, and 19 bases lay between the germline ends. The CDR3 runs 17 residues. From germline, CDR1 is SGHVS and CDR2 FQNEAQ. The DNA for the CDR3 is TGTGCCAGCAGCTTAGACCCCATCATTATGGGAATCACTGAAGCTTTCTTT. Translated, it gives CASSLDPIIMGITEAFF.

Ten or more counts support this clonotype. The J gene is TRBJ2-2, the V gene TRBV24-1; the D is unclear. With 6 bases removed from V and 6 bases from J, the gap between germline ends came to 4 bases. The germline V gene encodes CDR1 KGHDR and CDR2 SFDVKD. This CDR3 comprises 11 residues. DNA of the CDR3: TGTGCCACCAGTTTGTCCGGGGAGCTGTTTTTT. Its translation is CATSLSGELFF.

CDR3 sequence: CASSQDRWEATNEQFF. The CDR3 DNA reads TGCGCCAGCAGCCAAGATAGGTGGGAGGCCACGAATGAGCAGTTCTTC. The J gene is TRBJ2-1, the V gene TRBV4-3; maybe TRBD2 (6 bases). V was cut by 0 bases and J by 7 bases, with 16 bases left in between. This CDR3 is 16 amino acids long. Germline lookup yields CDR1 LGHNA and CDR2 YSLEER.

In this sample, this clonotype turned up many times. The chain couples TRBV4-1 to TRBJ2-5; D gene unclear. The V end was cut by 0 bases, the J end by 0 bases, with 2 bases between. The CDR3 is 13 amino acids. Germline lookup yields CDR1 MGHRA and CDR2 YSYEKL. In nucleotides, the CDR3 is TGCGCCAGCAGCCAAGAGGACCAAGAGACCCAGTACTTC. Its translation is CASSQEDQETQYF.

As for this clonotype: A much bigger clone sits one base away, suggesting this may be a read error. DNA of the CDR3: TGTGCCACCTCGGGGCGGCACTCCTACGAGCAGTACTTC. It translates to CATSGRHSYEQYF. The rearrangement joins TRBV2 to TRBJ2-7; D possibly matches TRBD1 or TRBD2 (5 bases each). The ends were cut back, 10 bases at V and 0 bases at J, with 13 bases in the middle. From germline, CDR1 is SNHLY and CDR2 FYNNEI. This CDR3 comprises 13 residues.

This clonotype was observed at least ten times. The chain uses TRBV12-5 and TRBJ2-2; D is unclear. CDR3 length equals 12 residues. Deletions cut 9 bases from V and 8 bases from J, with 13 bases between. Germline assignment: CDR1 LGHNT and CDR2 FRNRAP. The CDR3 region is CASVPLSGELFF. The CDR3 coding sequence is TGTGCTAGCGTACCATTATCTGGGGAGCTGTTTTTT.

This clonotype appeared a few times. The V gene is TRBV7-9, the J gene TRBJ2-1; no clear D gene. The germline V and J ends were trimmed by 4 bases and 10 bases, with 14 bases remaining between them. CDR3 length: 13 residues. Per germline, CDR1 SEHNR and CDR2 FQNEAQ (reference sequence). The chain's CDR3 is CASSWLVLEEQFF. In nucleotides, the CDR3 is TGTGCCAGCAGCTGGCTAGTCCTGGAAGAGCAGTTCTTC.

J is TRBJ1-1 and V is TRBV6-1; 8 nucleotides agree with TRBD1. The junction had 7 bases not matched to a gene; V was cut back by 3 bases and J by 13 bases. The germline V gene has CDR1 MNHNS and CDR2 SASEGT. This CDR3 contains 12 residues. The CDR3 sequence: CASSDLDRESFF. CDR3 nucleotide sequence: TGTGCCAGCAGTGACCTGGACAGGGAGAGTTTCTTT.

As for this clonotype: This is likely a read error, given that the CDR3 carries no conserved phenylalanine or tryptophan at its end. The chain recombines TRBV18 with TRBJ1-5; no definite D call. Germline-derived CDR1 and CDR2 are KGHSH and LQKENI. V was clipped by 0 bases and J by 7 bases, with 7 bases between them. The CDR3 covers 13 residues. The CDR3 region is CASSPPGSQPQHI. The CDR3 nucleotides read TGTGCCAGCTCACCACCGGGGAGCCAGCCCCAGCATATT.